This TCR beta chain was captured in a study of cytomegalovirus exposure and HLA in healthy donors. As regards this clone: Its antigen remains unidentified. At one boundary the junction diverges from the germline segment, which might be a read error.

Study findings and constraints: In vitro work confirmed that a few CMV-associated chains recognize CMV antigens. Follow-up analysis seemed to connect common viral pathogens with several of the most significant clusters identified.

The PCR employed 60 Vbeta primers together with 13 Jbeta primers. This table comes from immunoSEQ multiplex PCR, and its TCRdb copy is limited to in-frame clones, with some not included. This sample has 100,000 or so clones, with roughly 77% found just once. Donors were ostensibly healthy at sampling, although undocumented immune exposures were probable. Sample: PBMCs. This sequence was found in a man aged 25-45 years in good health and CMV-seronegative.

CDR3 protein: CASSEARVGTKAFF. CDR3 DNA: TGTGCCAGCAGTGAAGCGAGGGTGGGCACTAAAGCTTTCTTT. The chain has TRBV2 and TRBJ1-1; no reliable D call. Germline V gene lookup returns CDR1 SNHLY and CDR2 FYNNEI. CDR3 length: 14 amino acids.